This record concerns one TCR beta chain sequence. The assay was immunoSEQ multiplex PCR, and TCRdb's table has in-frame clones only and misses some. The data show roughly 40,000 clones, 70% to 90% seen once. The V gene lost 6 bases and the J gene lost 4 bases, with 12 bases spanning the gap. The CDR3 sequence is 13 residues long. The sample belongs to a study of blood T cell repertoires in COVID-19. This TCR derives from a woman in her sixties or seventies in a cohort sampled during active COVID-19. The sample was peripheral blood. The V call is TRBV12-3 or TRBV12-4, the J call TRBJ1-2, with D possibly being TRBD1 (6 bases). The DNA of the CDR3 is TGTGCCAGCAGACTCGGACAGAGCTATGGCTACACCTTC. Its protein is CASRLGQSYGYTF.